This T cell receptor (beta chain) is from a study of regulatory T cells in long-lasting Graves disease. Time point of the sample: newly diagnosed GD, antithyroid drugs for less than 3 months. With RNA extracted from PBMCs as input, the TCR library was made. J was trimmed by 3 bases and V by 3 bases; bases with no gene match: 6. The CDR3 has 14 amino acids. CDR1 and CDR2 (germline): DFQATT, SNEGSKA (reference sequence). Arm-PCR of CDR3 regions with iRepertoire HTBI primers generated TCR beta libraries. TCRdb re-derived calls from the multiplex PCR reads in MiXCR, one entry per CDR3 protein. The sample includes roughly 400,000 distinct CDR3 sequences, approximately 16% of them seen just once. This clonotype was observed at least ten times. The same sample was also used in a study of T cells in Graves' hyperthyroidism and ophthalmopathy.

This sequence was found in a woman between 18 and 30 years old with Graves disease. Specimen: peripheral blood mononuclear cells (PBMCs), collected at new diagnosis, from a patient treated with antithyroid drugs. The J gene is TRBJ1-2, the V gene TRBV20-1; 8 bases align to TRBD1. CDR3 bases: TGCAGTGCTAGGGCGACAGGGGCGGACTATGGCTACACCTTC. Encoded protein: CSARATGADYGYTF.